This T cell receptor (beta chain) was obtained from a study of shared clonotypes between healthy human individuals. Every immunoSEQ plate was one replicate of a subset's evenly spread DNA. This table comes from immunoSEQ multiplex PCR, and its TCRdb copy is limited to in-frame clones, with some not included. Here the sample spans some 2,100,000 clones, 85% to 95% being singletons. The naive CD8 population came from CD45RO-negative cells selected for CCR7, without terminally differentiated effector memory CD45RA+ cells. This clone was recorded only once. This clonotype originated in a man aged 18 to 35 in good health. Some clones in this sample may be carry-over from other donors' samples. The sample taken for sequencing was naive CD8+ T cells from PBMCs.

CDR3 bases: TGCGCCAGTGGGGACGGGGTCGGGGGCTACACCTTC. It is translated as CASGDGVGGYTF. The chain carries TRBV10-2 and TRBJ1-2, with D tentatively TRBD1 (5 bases). V was cut by 9 bases and J by 8 bases, with 16 bases left in between. The CDR3 covers 12 residues. Germline V gene data show CDR1 as WSHSY and CDR2 as SAAADI.